Following are 7 T cell receptor beta chains from one sample sequenced in a study of CD8 T cells in Susac syndrome. Random hexamers primed reverse transcription of about 0.5 to 1 ug RNA. MiXCR was run by TCRdb on the immunoSEQ multiplex PCR reads, yielding one entry per CDR3 protein. Altogether about 430,000 distinct CDR3 sequences are present, more than 80% being singletons, with the ten largest covering more than 0.09%. The specimen sequenced was CD8+ T cells from PBMCs. These receptors all stem from a human donor with multiple sclerosis.

Worth noting for this clonotype: An end of the junction does not agree with germline; a read error may underlie this. This chain joins TRBV5-1 and TRBJ1-6, with 8 positions matching TRBD1. Per the germline V gene, CDR1 is SGHRS and CDR2 is YFSETQ. This CDR3 contains 17 residues. The CDR3 protein is CASRHGQGSSHNSPLHF. The CDR3 DNA reads TGCGCCAGCAGGCATGGACAGGGCAGCTCCCATAATTCACCCCTCCACTTT.

This clonotype occurred once. The V gene is TRBV20-1, the J gene TRBJ2-2, with a tentative D call TRBD2 (5 bases). This CDR3 is built from 15 residues. Germline lookup yields CDR1 DFQATT and CDR2 SNEGSKA (reference sequence). V dropped 3 bases and J dropped 17 bases, with 28 bases sitting between them. CDR3 residues: CSARGVREIGELFFF. CDR3 nucleotide sequence: TGCAGTGCTAGGGGCGTTAGGGAGATCGGGGAACTGTTTTTTTTT.

V gene TRBV5-6 combines with J gene TRBJ1-1, with D tentatively TRBD1 (6 bases). The CDR3 is 17 amino acids. The V gene lost 0 bases and the J gene lost 2 bases, with 17 bases spanning the gap. The germline gives CDR1 SGHDT, CDR2 YYEEEE. The CDR3 protein is CASSLAPSRRGNTEAFF. The CDR3, as DNA: TGTGCCAGCAGCTTGGCGCCCTCTCGCAGGGGAAACACTGAAGCTTTCTTT.

The chain has TRBV11-2 and TRBJ2-7; a possible D gene is TRBD2 (6 bases). Germline V lookup: CDR1 SGHAT, CDR2 FQNNGV. This CDR3 is built from 16 residues. With 5 bases removed from V and 2 bases from J, the gap between germline ends came to 19 bases. The CDR3, as DNA: TGTGCCAGCAGCGGAGAAGGGAGGACGGACCCCTACGAGCAGTACTTC. Amino acids: CASSGEGRTDPYEQYF.

The CDR3 is CSVEAGQGFSYNEQFF. As DNA, the CDR3 is TGCAGCGTTGAAGCGGGACAGGGTTTCTCCTACAATGAGCAGTTCTTC. The chain is built from TRBV29-1 and TRBJ2-1, with 9 bases fitting TRBD1. CDR3 length: 16 amino acids. V dropped 1 base and J dropped 0; count of bases not matched to a gene: 4. Germline CDR1 is SQVTM and CDR2 is ANQGSEA.

The chain carries TRBV4-1 and TRBJ1-5; TRBD1 is a possible D gene (5 bases). V was pared by 0 bases and J by 5 bases, with 20 bases between. There are 18 residues in the CDR3. CDR1 is MGHRA, CDR2 YSYEKL, per germline. CDR3 in amino acids: CASSQDRAGSGGDQPQHF. The CDR3 nucleotides read TGCGCCAGCAGCCAAGATAGAGCAGGGAGTGGGGGGGATCAGCCCCAGCATTTT.

The genes are TRBV4-1 and TRBJ2-7; unclear D gene. Germline V lookup: CDR1 MGHRA, CDR2 YSYEKL. The CDR3 has 14 residues. V lost 4 bases and J 1 base, leaving 11 bases between the germline ends. The CDR3 loop reads CASSRVAGSYEQYF. Here the CDR3 DNA reads TGCGCCAGCAGCCGAGTTGCAGGATCCTACGAGCAGTACTTC.